The 23 T cell receptor beta chains presented below share a single source sample, sequenced in a study of cytomegalovirus exposure and HLA in healthy donors. Amplification used 60 Vbeta primers and 13 Jbeta primers. Sequencing used immunoSEQ multiplex PCR; TCRdb keeps in-frame clones, though not all of them. Of fewer than 250,000 clones listed, over 75% are singletons. The specimen sequenced was PBMCs. The receptors here all came from a male donor in good health and CMV-seronegative.

This clone was detected only a few times. The rearrangement links TRBV4-1 to TRBJ1-4; D call uncertain. CDR1 is MGHRA and CDR2 is YSYEKL in the germline V gene. The CDR3 totals 17 residues. The V end lost 0 bases, the J end lost 0 bases, and 11 bases lay between the germline ends. The CDR3 nucleotides read TGCGCCAGCAGCCAAGATGGAAGCCGGGCAACTAATGAAAAACTGTTTTTT. Translating gives CASSQDGSRATNEKLFF.

V is TRBV30 and J is TRBJ1-1, with 9 bases identical to TRBD1. Germline CDR1 GTSNPN, CDR2 SVGIG (reference sequence). The CDR3 spans 15 residues. The trim removed 2 bases at V and 4 bases at J, leaving 8 bases unmatched. The CDR3 here is CAWSFRTGVGTEAFF. CDR3 DNA: TGTGCCTGGAGTTTCCGGACAGGGGTTGGCACTGAAGCTTTCTTT.

The chain uses TRBV7-3 and TRBJ2-1; 8 bases line up with TRBD2. The CDR3 has 15 amino acids. The ends lost 2 bases at V and 6 bases at J; junction bases unmatched: 6. Germline CDR1 is SGHTA and CDR2 is FQGTGA. The CDR3 spells CASSLGTSGFNEQFF. The DNA of the CDR3 is TGTGCCAGCAGCTTAGGCACTAGCGGTTTCAATGAGCAGTTCTTC.

The chain is built from TRBV28 and TRBJ2-7; a possible D gene is TRBD2 (7 bases). CDR1 and CDR2 from the germline V gene are MDHEN and SYDVKM. This CDR3 spans 17 amino acids. V lost 6 bases and J lost 1, with 22 bases in between. This CDR3 reads CASRDEGGRPRSYEQYF. CDR3 nucleotides: TGTGCCAGCAGAGACGAGGGGGGGCGCCCCAGGTCCTACGAGCAGTACTTC.

The gene calls are TRBV7-6 and TRBJ1-4; 7 positions match TRBD1. The trim removed 8 bases at V and 3 bases at J, leaving 6 bases unmatched. CDR1 is SGHVS, CDR2 FNYEAQ, per germline. This CDR3 region has 14 residues. The CDR3 DNA sequence: TGTGCCAGCCCAAACAGGGGATCTAATGAAAAACTGTTTTTT. Its protein is CASPNRGSNEKLFF. Full variable domain (rest looked up from reference TRBV7-6 and TRBJ1-4): GAGVSQSPRYKVTKRGQDVALRCDPISGHVSLYWYRQALGQGPEFLTYFNYEAQQDKSGLPNDRFSAERPEGSISTLTIQRTEQRDSAMYRCASPNRGSNEKLFFGSGTQLSVL.

The J gene is TRBJ1-4, the V gene TRBV4-1; perhaps TRBD1 as D (6 bases). Trimming left V 4 bases short and J 6 bases short, with 6 bases between. This CDR3 has 12 residues. The germline CDR1 and CDR2 sequences are MGHRA and YSYEKL. The CDR3 is CASSPGDEKLFF. Written as DNA, the CDR3 is TGCGCCAGCAGCCCAGGGGATGAAAAACTGTTTTTT.

The chain carries TRBV9 and TRBJ2-1, with TRBD2 matching over 10 bases. The ends lost 3 bases at V and 5 bases at J; junction bases unmatched: 5. The CDR3 contains 15 residues. Germline CDR1 and CDR2: SGDLS and YYNGEE. CDR3 protein: CASSAVLAGNNEQFF. The DNA of the CDR3 is TGTGCCAGCAGCGCGGTACTAGCGGGAAACAATGAGCAGTTCTTC.

This clone was observed a handful of times. This rearrangement joins TRBV5-4 to TRBJ2-5; the D gene is possibly TRBD1 (5 bases). Germline-derived CDR1 and CDR2 are SGHNT and YYREEE (reference sequence). V was clipped by 0 bases and J by 3 bases, with 9 bases between them. The CDR3 sequence is 14 residues long. The CDR3 DNA sequence: TGTGCCAGCAGCTTGGAGGGCAGGGAAGAGACCCAGTACTTC. Translating gives CASSLEGREETQYF.

About this clone: One end of the junction does not line up with germline, which may come from a read error. J is TRBJ2-5 and V is TRBV7-7; D call uncertain. Germline assignment: CDR1 SSHAT and CDR2 FNYEAQ (reference sequence). The CDR3 extends over 14 amino acids. The CDR3 bases are TGTGCTAGCAGCTTGTCCGGCGGTCAAGAGACCCAGTACTTC. It is translated as CASSLSGGQETQYF.

The chain carries TRBV9 and TRBJ2-3, with unresolved D. Looked up from germline, CDR1 is SGDLS and CDR2 is YYNGEE. The CDR3 runs 15 residues. V shed 0 bases and J shed 6 bases, with 14 bases lying between them. CDR3 region: CASSVVQSTSDTQYF. Written as DNA, the CDR3 is TGTGCCAGCAGCGTAGTGCAGTCAACCTCTGATACGCAGTATTTT.

The J gene is TRBJ1-1, the V gene TRBV4-3; D gene ambiguous. This CDR3 has 15 residues. CDR1 LGHNA and CDR2 YSLEER come from the germline V gene. Trimming stripped 0 bases from V and 1 base from J, with 9 bases between. CDR3 coding DNA: TGCGCCAGCAGCCAAGATGAAAACGGGAACACTGAAGCTTTCTTT. Translated: CASSQDENGNTEAFF.

The rearrangement uses TRBV4-3 and TRBJ1-2; 11 bases agree with TRBD1. CDR1 and CDR2 from the germline V gene are LGHNA and YSLEER. The length of the CDR3 is 17 residues. V was pared by 0 bases and J by 2 bases, with 5 bases of the junction left unmatched. CDR3 DNA: TGCGCCAGCAGCCAAGATCCGGGGACAGGGGGGAACTATGGCTACACCTTC. Its protein is CASSQDPGTGGNYGYTF.

This clone showed up just once. The V and J genes are TRBV7-6 and TRBJ2-3; TRBD2 matches at 8 bases. The germline V gene has CDR1 SGHVS and CDR2 FNYEAQ. This CDR3 contains 17 residues. The trim removed 3 bases at V and 0 bases at J, leaving 8 bases unmatched. The CDR3 here is CASSLASGYASTDTQYF. CDR3 DNA sequence: TGTGCCAGCAGCTTGGCTAGCGGGTACGCTAGCACAGATACGCAGTATTTT. Looking up the rest from reference TRBV7-6 and TRBJ2-3 gives the full variable domain: GAGVSQSPRYKVTKRGQDVALRCDPISGHVSLYWYRQALGQGPEFLTYFNYEAQQDKSGLPNDRFSAERPEGSISTLTIQRTEQRDSAMYRCASSLASGYASTDTQYFGPGTRLTVL.

About this clone: Other DNA sequences of this sample code for an identical CDR3. This chain joins TRBV5-1 and TRBJ2-6; 8 nucleotides match TRBD1. This CDR3 has 18 residues. Germline CDR1 SGHRS, CDR2 YFSETQ. Trimming took 1 base from V and 0 from J; bases not matched to a gene: 6. CDR3: CASSLFDRGSSGANVLTF. CDR3 DNA sequence: TGCGCCAGCAGCTTGTTCGACAGGGGATCCTCTGGGGCCAACGTCCTGACTTTC.

This clone was seen only a few times. V is TRBV28 and J is TRBJ1-1; D may be TRBD1 (6 bases). Trimming cost V 8 bases and J 2 bases, with 15 bases left between them. This CDR3 comprises 14 residues. Germline CDR1 MDHEN, CDR2 SYDVKM. CDR3 protein: CASRLGQSNTEAFF. The DNA of the CDR3 is TGTGCCAGCCGCCTAGGACAGAGCAACACTGAAGCTTTCTTT.

This chain joins TRBV25-1 and TRBJ2-6; 9 nucleotides line up with TRBD1. Losses at the gene ends were 9 bases for V and 2 bases for J; bases not matched to a gene: 5. CDR1 MGHDK and CDR2 SYGVNS come from the germline V gene. CDR3 length: 15 amino acids. The CDR3 coding sequence is TGTGCCAGAACGGACAGGGGAACTGGGGCCAACGTCCTGACTTTC. Residues: CARTDRGTGANVLTF. Filled out from reference TRBV25-1 and TRBJ2-6, the complete variable domain reads EADIYQTPRYLVIGTGKKITLECSQTMGHDKMYWYQQDPGMELHLIHYSYGVNSTEKGDLSSESTVSRIRTEHFPLTLESARPSHTSQYLCARTDRGTGANVLTFGAGSRLTVL.

The genes are TRBV4-3 and TRBJ2-2; the match to TRBD2 covers 8 bases. The CDR3 covers 15 residues. V dropped 3 bases and J dropped 6; count of bases not matched to a gene: 6. The germline CDR1 and CDR2 sequences are LGHNA and YSLEER. CDR3 coding DNA: TGCGCCAGCAGCCAGACTAGCGCGGGGGCCGGGGAGCTGTTTTTT. Protein product: CASSQTSAGAGELFF.

The V and J genes are TRBV28 and TRBJ2-7; 7 nucleotides agree with TRBD2. The ends lost 4 bases at V and 2 bases at J; junction bases unmatched: 8. CDR3 length: 15 residues. Germline V gene lookup returns CDR1 MDHEN and CDR2 SYDVKM. CDR3 in DNA: TGTGCCAGCAGTTCCCCCCTGGGGAGGGCCTACGAGCAGTACTTC. As protein: CASSSPLGRAYEQYF.

On this clone itself: One junction end disagrees with the germline gene, perhaps due to a read error. The genes are TRBV7-7 and TRBJ2-1; TRBD2 aligns across 14 bases. CDR1 and CDR2 (germline): SSHAT, FNYEAQ (reference sequence). The length of the CDR3 is 15 residues. The CDR3 protein is CASSFRLAGGHEQFF. CDR3 DNA sequence: TGTGCTAGCAGCTTCAGACTAGCGGGAGGGCATGAGCAGTTCTTC.

V gene TRBV7-9 combines with J gene TRBJ1-1; 11 nucleotides line up with TRBD1. With 4 bases clipped from V and 5 bases from J, the junction kept 6 bases outside the gene matches. CDR1 SEHNR and CDR2 FQNEAQ come from the germline V gene (reference sequence). This CDR3 has 15 amino acids. For the CDR3, the DNA is TGTGCCAGCAGCTCTGCGGGACAGGGGGGGACTGAAGCTTTCTTT. It specifies CASSSAGQGGTEAFF.

The chain joins TRBV6-5 to TRBJ2-3; D gene uncertain. Between the trimmed V and J ends, which lost 6 bases and 6 bases, there was a span of 13 bases. The germline V gene encodes CDR1 MNHEY and CDR2 SVGAGI. This CDR3 is built from 13 residues. In nucleotides, the CDR3 is TGTGCCAGCAGCCGCGACTTCTCGGATACGCAGTATTTT. The encoded protein is CASSRDFSDTQYF.

V is TRBV5-6 and J is TRBJ2-7, with D possibly being TRBD1 (5 bases). CDR1 and CDR2 (germline): SGHDT, YYEEEE. This CDR3 contains 14 residues. V was pared by 0 bases and J by 6 bases, with 13 bases between. The CDR3 protein is CASSLEARAPEQYF. The CDR3, as DNA: TGTGCCAGCAGCTTGGAGGCCAGGGCGCCCGAGCAGTACTTC.

The V gene is TRBV6-5, the J gene TRBJ2-2, with TRBD1 identical over 7 bases. The trim removed 8 bases at V and 3 bases at J, leaving 6 bases unmatched. Looked up from germline, CDR1 is MNHEY and CDR2 is SVGAGI. This CDR3 region has 14 residues. The CDR3 here is CASAWTGDTGELFF. The CDR3 DNA sequence: TGTGCCAGCGCCTGGACAGGAGACACCGGGGAGCTGTTTTTT.